This entry features one T cell receptor beta chain sequence. The source of the sample is a study of blood T cell repertoires in COVID-19. The wider study: T cells, B-cell-depleted T cells, or PBMCs supplied cDNA or gDNA.

This CDR3 has 17 amino acids. The germline V gene encodes CDR1 LNHNV and CDR2 YYDKDF (reference sequence). Trimming cost V 5 bases and J 1 base, with 20 bases left between them. Clones were sequenced by immunoSEQ multiplex PCR, and TCRdb holds only the in-frame ones, with some missing. The sample shows about 58,000 clones, around 85% of them seen only once. The sequencing sample was made of peripheral blood. The receptor was derived from a man aged 35-49 years with active COVID-19. The V call is TRBV15, the J call TRBJ1-1, with D perhaps TRBD1 (6 bases). CDR3 DNA: TGTGCCACCAGCCCCCAGACGCGGGGGGCCCCGAACACTGAAGCTTTCTTT. This translates into CATSPQTRGAPNTEAFF.